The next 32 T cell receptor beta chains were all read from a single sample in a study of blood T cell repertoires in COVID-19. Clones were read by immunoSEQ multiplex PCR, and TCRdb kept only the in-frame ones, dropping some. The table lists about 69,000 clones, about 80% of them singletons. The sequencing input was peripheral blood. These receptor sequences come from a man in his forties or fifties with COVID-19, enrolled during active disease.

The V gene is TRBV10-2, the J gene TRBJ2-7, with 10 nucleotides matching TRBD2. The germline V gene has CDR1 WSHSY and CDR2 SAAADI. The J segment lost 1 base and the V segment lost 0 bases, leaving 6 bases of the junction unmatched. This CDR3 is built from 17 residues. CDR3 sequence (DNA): TGCGCCAGCAGTGAGTCGGCTAGCGGGGGCCAATCCTACGAGCAGTACTTC. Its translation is CASSESASGGQSYEQYF.

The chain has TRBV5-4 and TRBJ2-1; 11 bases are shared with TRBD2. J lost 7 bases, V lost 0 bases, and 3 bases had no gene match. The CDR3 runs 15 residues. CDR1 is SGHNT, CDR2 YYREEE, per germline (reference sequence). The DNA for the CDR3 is TGTGCCAGCAGCTTGGGTAGCGGGGGGGCGAATGAGCAGTTCTTC. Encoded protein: CASSLGSGGANEQFF.

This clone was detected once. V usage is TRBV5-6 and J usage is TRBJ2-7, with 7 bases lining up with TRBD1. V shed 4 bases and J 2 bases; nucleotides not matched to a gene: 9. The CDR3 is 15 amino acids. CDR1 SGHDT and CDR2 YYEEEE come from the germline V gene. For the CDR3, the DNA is TGTGCCAGCAGCAATGACAGACAGGGCACCTACGAGCAGTACTTC. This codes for CASSNDRQGTYEQYF.

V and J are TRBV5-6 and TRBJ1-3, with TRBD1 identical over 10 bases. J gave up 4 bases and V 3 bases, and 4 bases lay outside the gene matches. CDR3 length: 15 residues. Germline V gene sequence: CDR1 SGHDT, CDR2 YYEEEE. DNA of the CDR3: TGTGCCAGCAGCTGGGGACAGGGGATCGGAAACACCATATATTTT. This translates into CASSWGQGIGNTIYF.

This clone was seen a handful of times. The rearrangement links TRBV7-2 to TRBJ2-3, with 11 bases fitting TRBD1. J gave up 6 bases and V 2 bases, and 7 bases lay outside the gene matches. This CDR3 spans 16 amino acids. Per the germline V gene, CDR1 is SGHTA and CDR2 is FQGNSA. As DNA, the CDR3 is TGTGCCAGCAGCTTAACGTCGGGACAGGGGGGGGATACGCAGTATTTT. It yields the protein CASSLTSGQGGDTQYF.

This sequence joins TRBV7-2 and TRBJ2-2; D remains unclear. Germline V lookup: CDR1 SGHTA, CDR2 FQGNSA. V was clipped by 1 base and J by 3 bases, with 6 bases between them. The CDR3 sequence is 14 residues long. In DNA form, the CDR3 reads TGTGCCAGCAGCTTAGGTCCCGACACCGGGGAGCTGTTTTTT. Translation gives CASSLGPDTGELFF.

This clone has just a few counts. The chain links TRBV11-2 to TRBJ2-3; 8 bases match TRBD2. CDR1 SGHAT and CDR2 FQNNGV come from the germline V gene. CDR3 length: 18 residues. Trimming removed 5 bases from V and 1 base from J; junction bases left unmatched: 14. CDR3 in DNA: TGTGCCAGCAGCCCACTCCTCGGGGGGGGCGGAGGCACAGATACGCAGTATTTT. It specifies CASSPLLGGGGGTDTQYF. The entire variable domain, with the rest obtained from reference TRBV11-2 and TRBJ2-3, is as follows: EAGVAQSPRYKIIEKRQSVAFWCNPISGHATLYWYQQILGQGPKLLIQFQNNGVVDDSQLPKDRFSAERLKGVDSTLKIQPAKLEDSAVYLCASSPLLGGGGGTDTQYFGPGTRLTVL.

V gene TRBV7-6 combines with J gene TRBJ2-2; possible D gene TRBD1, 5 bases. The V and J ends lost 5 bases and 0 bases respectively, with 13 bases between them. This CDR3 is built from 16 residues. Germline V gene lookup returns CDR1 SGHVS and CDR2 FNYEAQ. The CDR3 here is CASSPGRAANTGELFF. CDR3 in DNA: TGTGCCAGCAGCCCTGGCAGGGCCGCGAACACCGGGGAGCTGTTTTTT.

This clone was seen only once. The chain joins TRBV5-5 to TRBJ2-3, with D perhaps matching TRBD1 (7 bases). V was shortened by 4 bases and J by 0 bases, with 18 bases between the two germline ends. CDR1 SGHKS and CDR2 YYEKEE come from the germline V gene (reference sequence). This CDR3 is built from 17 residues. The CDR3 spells CASSPSSGGKSTDTQYF. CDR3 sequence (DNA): TGTGCCAGCAGCCCCTCCTCAGGGGGGAAGAGCACAGATACGCAGTATTTT. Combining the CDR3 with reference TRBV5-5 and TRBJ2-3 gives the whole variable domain DAGVTQSPTHLIKTRGQQVTLRCSPISGHKSVSWYQQVLGQGPQFIFQYYEKEERGRGNFPDRFSARQFPNYSSELNVNALLLGDSALYLCASSPSSGGKSTDTQYFGPGTRLTVL.

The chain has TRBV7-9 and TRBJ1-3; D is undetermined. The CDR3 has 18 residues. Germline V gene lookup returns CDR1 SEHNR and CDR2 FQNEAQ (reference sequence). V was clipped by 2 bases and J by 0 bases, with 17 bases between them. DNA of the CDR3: TGTGCCAGCAGCTTACGTCGACCGACTTTGAGCTCTGGAAACACCATATATTTT. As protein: CASSLRRPTLSSGNTIYF.

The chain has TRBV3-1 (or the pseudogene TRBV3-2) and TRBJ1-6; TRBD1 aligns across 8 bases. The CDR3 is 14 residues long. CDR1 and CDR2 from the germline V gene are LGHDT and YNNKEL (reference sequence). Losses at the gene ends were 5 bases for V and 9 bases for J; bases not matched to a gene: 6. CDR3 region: CASSIGQGGSPLHF. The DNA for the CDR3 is TGTGCCAGCAGCATAGGACAGGGTGGTTCACCCCTCCACTTT.

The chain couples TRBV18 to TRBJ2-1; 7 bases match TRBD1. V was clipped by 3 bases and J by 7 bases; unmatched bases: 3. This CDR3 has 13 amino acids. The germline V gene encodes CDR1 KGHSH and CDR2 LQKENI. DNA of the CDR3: TGTGCCAGCTCACCGACAGGGTATAATGAGCAGTTCTTC. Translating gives CASSPTGYNEQFF. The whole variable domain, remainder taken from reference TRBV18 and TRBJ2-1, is NAGVMQNPRHLVRRRGQEARLRCSPMKGHSHVYWYRQLPEEGLKFMVYLQKENIIDESGMPKERFSAEFPKEGPSILRIQQVVRGDSAAYFCASSPTGYNEQFFGPGTRLTVL.

CDR3 nucleotide sequence: TGTGCCTGGAGTGTAACAGGTTCCAATTACTATGGCTACACCTTC. Translating gives CAWSVTGSNYYGYTF. The chain employs TRBV30 and TRBJ1-2; tentatively, D is TRBD1 (5 bases). The germline V gene has CDR1 GTSNPN and CDR2 SVGIG (reference sequence). V was cut by 0 bases and J by 3 bases, with 14 bases left in between. The CDR3 has 15 residues.

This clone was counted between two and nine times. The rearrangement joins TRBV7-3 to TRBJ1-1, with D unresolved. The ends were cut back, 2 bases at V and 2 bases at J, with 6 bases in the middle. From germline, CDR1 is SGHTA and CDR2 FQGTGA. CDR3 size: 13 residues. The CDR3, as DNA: TGTGCCAGCAGCTTACAAAAAAACACTGAAGCTTTCTTT. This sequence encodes CASSLQKNTEAFF.

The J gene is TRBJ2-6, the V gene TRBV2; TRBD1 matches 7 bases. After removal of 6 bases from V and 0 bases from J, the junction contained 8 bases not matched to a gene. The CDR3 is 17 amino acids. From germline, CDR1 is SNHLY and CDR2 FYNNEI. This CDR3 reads CASSAPGQRSGANVLTF. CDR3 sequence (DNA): TGTGCCAGCAGCGCCCCGGGACAGCGCTCTGGGGCCAACGTCCTGACTTTC.

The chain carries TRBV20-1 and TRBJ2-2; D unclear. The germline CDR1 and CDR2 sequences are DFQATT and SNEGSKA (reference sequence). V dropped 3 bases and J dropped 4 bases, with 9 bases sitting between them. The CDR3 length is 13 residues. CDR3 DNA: TGCAGTGCTAGTATCTGGGCCACCGGGGAGCTGTTTTTT. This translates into CSASIWATGELFF.

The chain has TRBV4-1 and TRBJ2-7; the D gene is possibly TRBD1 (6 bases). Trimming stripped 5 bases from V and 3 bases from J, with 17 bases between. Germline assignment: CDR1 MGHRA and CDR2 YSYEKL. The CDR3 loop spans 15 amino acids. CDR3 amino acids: CASSDRRRGHYEQYF. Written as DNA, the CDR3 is TGCGCCAGCAGCGACCGCCGCAGGGGCCACTACGAGCAGTACTTC.

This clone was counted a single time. CDR3 bases: TGCGCCAGCAGCCCTCAGGGATCACAAGAGACCCAGTACTTC. Amino acid sequence: CASSPQGSQETQYF. This chain uses TRBV5-1 with TRBJ2-5; the D gene is possibly TRBD1 (5 bases). The germline V and J ends were trimmed by 4 bases and 2 bases, with 12 bases remaining between them. Germline V gene sequence: CDR1 SGHRS, CDR2 YFSETQ. The length of the CDR3 is 14 residues.

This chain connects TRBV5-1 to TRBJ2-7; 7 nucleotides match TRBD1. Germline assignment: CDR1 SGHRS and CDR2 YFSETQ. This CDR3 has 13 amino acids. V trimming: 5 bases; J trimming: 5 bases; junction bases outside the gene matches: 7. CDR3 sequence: CASSHIRGNEQYF. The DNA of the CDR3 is TGCGCCAGCAGTCATATCAGGGGGAACGAGCAGTACTTC.

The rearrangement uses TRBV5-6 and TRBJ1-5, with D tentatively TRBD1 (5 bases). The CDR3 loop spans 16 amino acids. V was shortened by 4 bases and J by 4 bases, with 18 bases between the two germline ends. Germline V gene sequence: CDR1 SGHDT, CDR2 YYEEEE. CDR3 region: CASSAIRWGENQPQHF. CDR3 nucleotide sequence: TGTGCCAGCAGCGCGATACGTTGGGGGGAAAATCAGCCCCAGCATTTT.

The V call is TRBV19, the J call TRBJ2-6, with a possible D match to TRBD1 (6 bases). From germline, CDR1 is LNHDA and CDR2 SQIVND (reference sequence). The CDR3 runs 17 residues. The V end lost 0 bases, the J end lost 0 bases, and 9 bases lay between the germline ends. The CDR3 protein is CASSIDLDSSGANVLTF. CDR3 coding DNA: TGTGCCAGTAGTATAGATCTGGACAGCTCTGGGGCCAACGTCCTGACTTTC.

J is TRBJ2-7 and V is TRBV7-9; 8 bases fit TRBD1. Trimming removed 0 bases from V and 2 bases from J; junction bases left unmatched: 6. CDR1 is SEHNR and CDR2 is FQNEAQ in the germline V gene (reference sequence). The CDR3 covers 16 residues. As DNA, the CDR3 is TGTGCCAGCAGCTTAGCCGGTGACAGGGGTGCCTACGAGCAGTACTTC. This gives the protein CASSLAGDRGAYEQYF.

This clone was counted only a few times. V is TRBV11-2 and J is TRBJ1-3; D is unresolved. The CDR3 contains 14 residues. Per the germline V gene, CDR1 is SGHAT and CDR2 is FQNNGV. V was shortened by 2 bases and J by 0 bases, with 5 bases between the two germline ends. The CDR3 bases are TGTGCCAGCAGCTTAATGAGCTCTGGAAACACCATATATTTT. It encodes CASSLMSSGNTIYF.

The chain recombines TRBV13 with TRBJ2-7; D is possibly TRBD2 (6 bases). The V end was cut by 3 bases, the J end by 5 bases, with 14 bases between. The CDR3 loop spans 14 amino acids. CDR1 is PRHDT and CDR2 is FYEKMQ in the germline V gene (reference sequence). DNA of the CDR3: TGTGCCAGCAGCTTGACAGCGGGTGGAAACGAGCAGTACTTC. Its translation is CASSLTAGGNEQYF.

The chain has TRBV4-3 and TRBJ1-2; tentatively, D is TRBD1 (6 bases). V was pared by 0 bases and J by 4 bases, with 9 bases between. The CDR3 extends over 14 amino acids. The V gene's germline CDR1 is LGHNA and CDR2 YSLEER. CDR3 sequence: CASSQDRGPYGYTF. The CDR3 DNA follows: TGCGCCAGCAGCCAAGACAGGGGACCCTATGGCTACACCTTC.

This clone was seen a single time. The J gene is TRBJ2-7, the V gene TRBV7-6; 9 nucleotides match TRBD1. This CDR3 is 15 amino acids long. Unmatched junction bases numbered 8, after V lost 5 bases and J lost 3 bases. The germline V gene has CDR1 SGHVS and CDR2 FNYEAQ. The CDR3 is CASSKGTGNHYEQYF. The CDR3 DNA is TGTGCCAGCAGCAAAGGGACAGGGAATCACTACGAGCAGTACTTC.

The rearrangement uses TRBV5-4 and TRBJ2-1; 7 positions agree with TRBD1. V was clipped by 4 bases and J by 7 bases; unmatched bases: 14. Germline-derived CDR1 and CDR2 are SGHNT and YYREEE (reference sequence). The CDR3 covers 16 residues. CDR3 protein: CASSPGTDVGWNEQFF. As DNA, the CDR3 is TGTGCCAGCAGCCCAGGGACAGACGTTGGTTGGAATGAGCAGTTCTTC.

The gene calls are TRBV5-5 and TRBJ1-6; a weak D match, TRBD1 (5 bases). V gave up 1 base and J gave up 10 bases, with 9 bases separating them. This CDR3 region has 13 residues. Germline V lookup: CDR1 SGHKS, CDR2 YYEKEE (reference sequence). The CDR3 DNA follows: TGTGCCAGCAGCTTGCCAGGGAACTCACCCCTCCACTTT. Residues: CASSLPGNSPLHF. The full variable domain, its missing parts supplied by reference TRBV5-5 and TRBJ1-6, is DAGVTQSPTHLIKTRGQQVTLRCSPISGHKSVSWYQQVLGQGPQFIFQYYEKEERGRGNFPDRFSARQFPNYSSELNVNALLLGDSALYLCASSLPGNSPLHFGNGTRLTVT.

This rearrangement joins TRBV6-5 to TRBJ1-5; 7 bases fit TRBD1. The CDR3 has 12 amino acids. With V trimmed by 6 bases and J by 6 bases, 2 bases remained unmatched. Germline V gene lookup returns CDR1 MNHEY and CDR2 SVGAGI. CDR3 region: CASRTGLQPQHF. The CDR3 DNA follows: TGTGCCAGCAGGACAGGGCTTCAGCCCCAGCATTTT.

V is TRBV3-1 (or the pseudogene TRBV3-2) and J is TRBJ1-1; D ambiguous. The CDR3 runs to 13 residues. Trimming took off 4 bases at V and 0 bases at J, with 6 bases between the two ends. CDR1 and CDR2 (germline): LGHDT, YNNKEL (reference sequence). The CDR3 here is CASSLSVNTEAFF. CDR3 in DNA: TGTGCCAGCAGCCTGTCAGTGAACACTGAAGCTTTCTTT.

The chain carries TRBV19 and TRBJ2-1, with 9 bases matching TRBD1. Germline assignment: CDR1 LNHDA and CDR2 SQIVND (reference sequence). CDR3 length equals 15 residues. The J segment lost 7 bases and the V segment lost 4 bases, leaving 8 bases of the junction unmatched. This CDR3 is CASSKPGQGLNEQFF. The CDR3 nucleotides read TGTGCCAGTAGTAAGCCGGGACAGGGTTTGAATGAGCAGTTCTTC.

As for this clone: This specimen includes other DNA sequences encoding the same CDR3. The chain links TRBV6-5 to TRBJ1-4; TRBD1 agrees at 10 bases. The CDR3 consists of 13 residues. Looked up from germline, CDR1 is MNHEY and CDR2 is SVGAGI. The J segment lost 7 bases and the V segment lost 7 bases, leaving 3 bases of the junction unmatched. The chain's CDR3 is CASTGQGGEKLFF. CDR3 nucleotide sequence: TGTGCCAGCACAGGACAGGGGGGTGAAAAACTGTTTTTT.